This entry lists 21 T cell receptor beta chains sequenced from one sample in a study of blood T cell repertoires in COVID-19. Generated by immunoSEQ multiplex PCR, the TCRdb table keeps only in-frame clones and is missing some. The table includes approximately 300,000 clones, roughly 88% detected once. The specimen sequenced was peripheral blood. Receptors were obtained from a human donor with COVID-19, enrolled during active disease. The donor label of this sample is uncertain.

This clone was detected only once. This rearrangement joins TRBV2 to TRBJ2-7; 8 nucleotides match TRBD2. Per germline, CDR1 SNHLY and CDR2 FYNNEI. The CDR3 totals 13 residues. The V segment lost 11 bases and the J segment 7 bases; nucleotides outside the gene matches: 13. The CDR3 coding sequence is TGTGCCGGCCGGGCAGCGGGAGCTGGGGAGCAGTACTTC. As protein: CAGRAAGAGEQYF.

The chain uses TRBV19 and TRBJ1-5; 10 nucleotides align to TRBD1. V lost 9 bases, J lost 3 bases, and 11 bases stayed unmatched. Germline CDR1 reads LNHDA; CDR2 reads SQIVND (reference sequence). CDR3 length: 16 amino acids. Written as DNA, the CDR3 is TGTGCCAGCCAGAATGACAGGGGGCGAGTCAATCAGCCCCAGCATTTT. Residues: CASQNDRGRVNQPQHF.

The CDR3 nucleotides are TGTGCCAGCAGCCTAGCCATGAACACTGAAGCTTTCTTT. Protein sequence: CASSLAMNTEAFF. J is TRBJ1-1 and V is TRBV7-3; D is ambiguous. Germline assignment: CDR1 SGHTA and CDR2 FQGTGA. This CDR3 has 13 residues. Trimming stripped 5 bases from V and 0 bases from J, with 7 bases between.

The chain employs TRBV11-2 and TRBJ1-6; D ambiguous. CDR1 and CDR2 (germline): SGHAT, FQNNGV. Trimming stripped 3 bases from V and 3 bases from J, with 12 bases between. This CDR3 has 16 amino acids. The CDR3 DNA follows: TGTGCCAGCAGCTTGTACGGTTCGGGCTATAATTCACCCCTCCACTTT. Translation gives CASSLYGSGYNSPLHF.

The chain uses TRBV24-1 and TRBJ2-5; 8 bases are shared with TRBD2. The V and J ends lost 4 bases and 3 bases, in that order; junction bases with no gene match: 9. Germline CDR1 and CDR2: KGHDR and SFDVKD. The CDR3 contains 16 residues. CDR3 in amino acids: CATSDPAGGLKETQYF. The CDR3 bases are TGTGCCACCAGTGACCCCGCGGGGGGACTAAAAGAGACCCAGTACTTC.

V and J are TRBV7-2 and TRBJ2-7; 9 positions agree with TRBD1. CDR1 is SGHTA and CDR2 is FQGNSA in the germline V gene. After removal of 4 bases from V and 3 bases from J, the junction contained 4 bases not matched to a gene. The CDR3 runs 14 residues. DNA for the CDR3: TGTGCCAGCAGCTCCGGGACAGGGATCTACGAGCAGTACTTC. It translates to CASSSGTGIYEQYF.

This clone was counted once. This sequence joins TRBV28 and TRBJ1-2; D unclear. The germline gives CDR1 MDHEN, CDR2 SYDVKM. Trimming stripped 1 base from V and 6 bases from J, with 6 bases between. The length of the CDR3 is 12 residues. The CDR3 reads CASSLYSNGYTF. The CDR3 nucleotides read TGTGCCAGCAGTTTATACTCCAATGGCTACACCTTC.

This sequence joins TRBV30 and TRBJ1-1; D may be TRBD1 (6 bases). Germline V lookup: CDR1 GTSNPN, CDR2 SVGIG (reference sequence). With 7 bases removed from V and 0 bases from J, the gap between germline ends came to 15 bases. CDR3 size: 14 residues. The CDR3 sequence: CAFHQGNLNTEAFF. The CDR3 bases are TGTGCCTTTCATCAGGGGAACTTGAACACTGAAGCTTTCTTT.

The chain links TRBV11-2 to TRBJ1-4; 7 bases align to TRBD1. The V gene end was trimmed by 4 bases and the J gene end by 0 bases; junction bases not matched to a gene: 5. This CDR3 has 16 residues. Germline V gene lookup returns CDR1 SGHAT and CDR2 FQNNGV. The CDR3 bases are TGTGCCAGCAGCTCGGGACAGTTTTCAACTAATGAAAAACTGTTTTTT. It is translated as CASSSGQFSTNEKLFF.

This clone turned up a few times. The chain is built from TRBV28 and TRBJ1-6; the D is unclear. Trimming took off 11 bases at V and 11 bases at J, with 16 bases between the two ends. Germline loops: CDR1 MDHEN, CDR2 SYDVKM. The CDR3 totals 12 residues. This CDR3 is CALSPNETPLHF. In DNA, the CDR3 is TGTGCCCTTAGCCCCAACGAGACACCCCTCCACTTT.

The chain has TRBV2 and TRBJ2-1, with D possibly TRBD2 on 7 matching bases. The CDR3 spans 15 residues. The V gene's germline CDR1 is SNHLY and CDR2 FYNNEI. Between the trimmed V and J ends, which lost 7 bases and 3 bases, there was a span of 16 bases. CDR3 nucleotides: TGTGCCAGCAAATCGGGGGCTAGCGGCTACAATGAGCAGTTCTTC. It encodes CASKSGASGYNEQFF.

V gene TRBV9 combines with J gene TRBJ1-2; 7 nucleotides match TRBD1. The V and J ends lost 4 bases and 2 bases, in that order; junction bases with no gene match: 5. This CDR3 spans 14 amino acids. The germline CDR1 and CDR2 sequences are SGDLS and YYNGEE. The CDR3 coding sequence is TGTGCCAGCAGCTTATTACAGGGGAACTATGGCTACACCTTC. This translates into CASSLLQGNYGYTF.

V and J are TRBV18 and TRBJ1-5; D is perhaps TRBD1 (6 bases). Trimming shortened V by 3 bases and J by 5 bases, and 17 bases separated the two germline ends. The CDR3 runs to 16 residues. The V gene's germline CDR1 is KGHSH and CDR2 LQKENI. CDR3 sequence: CASSPQAGGADQPQHF. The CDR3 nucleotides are TGTGCCAGCTCACCCCAAGCGGGGGGCGCGGATCAGCCCCAGCATTTT.

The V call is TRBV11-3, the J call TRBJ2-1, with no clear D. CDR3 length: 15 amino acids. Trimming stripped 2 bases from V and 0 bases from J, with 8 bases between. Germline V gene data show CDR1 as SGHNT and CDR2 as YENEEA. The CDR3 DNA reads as TGTGCCAGCAGCTTAATATCCAGCTCCTACAATGAGCAGTTCTTC. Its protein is CASSLISSSYNEQFF.

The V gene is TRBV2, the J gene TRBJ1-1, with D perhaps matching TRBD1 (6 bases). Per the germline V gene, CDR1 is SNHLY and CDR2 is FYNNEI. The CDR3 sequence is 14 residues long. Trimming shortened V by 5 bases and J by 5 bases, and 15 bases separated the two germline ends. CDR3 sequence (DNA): TGTGCCAGCAGTTCACAGGGAAGGGAGACTGAAGCTTTCTTT. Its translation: CASSSQGRETEAFF.

The CDR3: CASSLVPSIVSGELFF. As DNA, the CDR3 is TGTGCCAGCAGCTTAGTTCCTAGTATAGTTTCCGGGGAGCTGTTTTTT. V and J are TRBV5-4 and TRBJ2-2, with D unclear. Trimming left V 2 bases short and J 6 bases short, with 17 bases between. There are 16 residues in the CDR3. CDR1 SGHNT and CDR2 YYREEE come from the germline V gene (reference sequence). The variable domain in full, with the rest retrieved from reference TRBV5-4 and TRBJ2-2, is ETGVTQSPTHLIKTRGQQVTLRCSSQSGHNTVSWYQQALGQGPQFIFQYYREEENGRGNFPPRFSGLQFPNYSSELNVNALELDDSALYLCASSLVPSIVSGELFFGEGSRLTVL.

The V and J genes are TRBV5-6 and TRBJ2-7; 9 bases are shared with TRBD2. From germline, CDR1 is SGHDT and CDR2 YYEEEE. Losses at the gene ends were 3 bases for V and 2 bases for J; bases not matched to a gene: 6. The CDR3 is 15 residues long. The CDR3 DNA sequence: TGTGCCAGCAGCTACTCATCTAGCGGGGCCTACGAGCAGTACTTC. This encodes CASSYSSSGAYEQYF.

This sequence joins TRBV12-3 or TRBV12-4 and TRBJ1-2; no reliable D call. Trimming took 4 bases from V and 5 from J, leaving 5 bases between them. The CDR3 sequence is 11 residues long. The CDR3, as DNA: TGTGCCAGCAGTTCTAGGTATGGCTACACCTTC. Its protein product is CASSSRYGYTF.

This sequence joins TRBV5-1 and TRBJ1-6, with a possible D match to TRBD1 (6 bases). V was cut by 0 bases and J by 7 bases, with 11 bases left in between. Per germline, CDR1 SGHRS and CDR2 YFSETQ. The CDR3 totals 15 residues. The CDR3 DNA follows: TGCGCCAGCAGCTTGGGGACAGTCGACAATTCACCCCTCCACTTT. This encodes CASSLGTVDNSPLHF.

As DNA, the CDR3 is TGTGCCAGCAGACAAAGGGGGAGTCGATGGGACACTGAAGCTTTCTTT. Residues: CASRQRGSRWDTEAFF. The chain uses TRBV7-2 and TRBJ1-1, with D perhaps matching TRBD1 (6 bases). The V gene's germline CDR1 is SGHTA and CDR2 FQGNSA. The V end lost 6 bases, the J end lost 3 bases, and 20 bases lay between the germline ends. This CDR3 contains 16 residues.

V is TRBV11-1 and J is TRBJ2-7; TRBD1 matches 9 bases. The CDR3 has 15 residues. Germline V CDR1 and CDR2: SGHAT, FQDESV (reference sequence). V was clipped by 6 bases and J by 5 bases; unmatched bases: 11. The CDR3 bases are TGTGCCAGCAGTTTTGACCCGACAGGGGGAAACGAGCAGTACTTC. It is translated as CASSFDPTGGNEQYF. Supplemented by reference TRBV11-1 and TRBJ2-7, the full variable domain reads EAEVAQSPRYKITEKSQAVAFWCDPISGHATLYWYRQILGQGPELLVQFQDESVVDDSQLPKDRFSAERLKGVDSTLKIQPAELGDSAMYLCASSFDPTGGNEQYFGPGTRLTVT.